This entry describes one T cell receptor beta chain. Clones were sequenced by immunoSEQ multiplex PCR, and TCRdb holds only the in-frame ones, with some missing. The table lists 40,000 to 50,000 clones, about 94% of them singletons. This sample is part of a study of control samples from healthy donors and cancer patients. CDR1 and CDR2 (germline): KGHDR, SFDVKD. V lost 3 bases to trimming and J lost 3 bases; unmatched junction nucleotides: 4. The CDR3 totals 15 residues. Sequenced material: blood. The chain carries TRBV24-1 and TRBJ2-7; 10 nucleotides line up with TRBD2. This sequence was found in a man aged 55 to 70 in good health. Here the CDR3 reads CATSDPSGSVYEQYF. As DNA, the CDR3 is TGTGCCACCAGTGATCCTAGCGGGAGCGTCTACGAGCAGTACTTC.